Reported below is one T cell receptor (beta chain). This sample is drawn from a study of control samples from healthy donors and cancer patients. Clones were sequenced by immunoSEQ multiplex PCR, and TCRdb holds only the in-frame ones, with some missing. The sample yields roughly 130,000 clones, 80% to 95% seen once. The source is a young man in good health. Input material: blood.

CDR3 sequence: CASSFTGTGAFGANVLTF. In DNA form, the CDR3 reads TGTGCCAGCAGCTTCACCGGGACAGGGGCCTTTGGGGCCAACGTCCTGACTTTC. The chain uses TRBV7-3 and TRBJ2-6, with 10 bases that match TRBD1. V gave up 3 bases and J gave up 3 bases; unmatched junction bases: 8. CDR1 SGHTA and CDR2 FQGTGA come from the germline V gene. This CDR3 is 18 amino acids long.